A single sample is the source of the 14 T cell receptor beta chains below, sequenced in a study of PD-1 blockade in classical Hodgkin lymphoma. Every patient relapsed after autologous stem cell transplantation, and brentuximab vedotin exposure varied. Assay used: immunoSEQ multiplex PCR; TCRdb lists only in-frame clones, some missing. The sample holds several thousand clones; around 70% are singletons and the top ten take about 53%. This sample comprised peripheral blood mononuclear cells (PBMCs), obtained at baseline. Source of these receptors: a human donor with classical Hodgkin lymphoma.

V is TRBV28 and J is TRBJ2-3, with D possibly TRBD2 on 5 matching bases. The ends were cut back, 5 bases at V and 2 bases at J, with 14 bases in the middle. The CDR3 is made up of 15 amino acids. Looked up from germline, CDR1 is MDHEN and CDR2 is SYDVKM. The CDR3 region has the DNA TGTGCCAGCAGTCCCTCCGAGCGGACCACAGATACGCAGTATTTT. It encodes CASSPSERTTDTQYF.

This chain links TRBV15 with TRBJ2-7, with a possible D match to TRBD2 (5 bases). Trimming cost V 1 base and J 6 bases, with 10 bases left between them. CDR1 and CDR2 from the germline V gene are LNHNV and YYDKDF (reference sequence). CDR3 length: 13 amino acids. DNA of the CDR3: TGTGCCACCAGCAGAGCGGGGTTCAGCGAGCAGTACTTC. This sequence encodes CATSRAGFSEQYF.

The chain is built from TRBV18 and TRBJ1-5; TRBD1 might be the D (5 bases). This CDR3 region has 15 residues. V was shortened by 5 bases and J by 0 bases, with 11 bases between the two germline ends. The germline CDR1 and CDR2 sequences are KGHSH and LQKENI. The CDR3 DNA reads TGTGCCAGCTCAAAAGGAGGGGTTAGCAATCAGCCCCAGCATTTT. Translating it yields CASSKGGVSNQPQHF.

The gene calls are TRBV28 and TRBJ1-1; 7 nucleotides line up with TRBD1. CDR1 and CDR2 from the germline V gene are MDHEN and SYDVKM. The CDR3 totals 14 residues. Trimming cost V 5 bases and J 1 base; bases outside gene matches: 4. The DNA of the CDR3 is TGTGCCAGCAGTGCCTGGGACAGGAACACTGAAGCTTTCTTT. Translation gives CASSAWDRNTEAFF. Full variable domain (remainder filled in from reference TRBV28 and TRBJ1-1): DVKVTQSSRYLVKRTGEKVFLECVQDMDHENMFWYRQDPGLGLRLIYFSYDVKMKEKGDIPEGYSVSREKKERFSLILESASTNQTSMYLCASSAWDRNTEAFFGQGTRLTVV.

The CDR3 loop reads CASSRQGATNYGYTF. CDR3 in DNA: TGTGCCAGCAGCAGACAAGGGGCTACTAACTATGGCTACACCTTC. This chain links TRBV7-2 with TRBJ1-2, with a weak D call TRBD1 (5 bases). Germline V gene data show CDR1 as SGHTA and CDR2 as FQGNSA. V was trimmed by 5 bases and J by 0 bases, leaving 13 bases between them. The CDR3 totals 15 residues.

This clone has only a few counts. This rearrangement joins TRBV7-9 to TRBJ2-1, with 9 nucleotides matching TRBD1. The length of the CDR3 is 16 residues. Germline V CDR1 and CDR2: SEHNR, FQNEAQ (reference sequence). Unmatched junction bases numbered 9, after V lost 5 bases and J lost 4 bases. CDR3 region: CASSTGDRVHYNEQFF. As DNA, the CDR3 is TGTGCCAGCAGCACCGGGGACAGGGTACATTACAATGAGCAGTTCTTC.

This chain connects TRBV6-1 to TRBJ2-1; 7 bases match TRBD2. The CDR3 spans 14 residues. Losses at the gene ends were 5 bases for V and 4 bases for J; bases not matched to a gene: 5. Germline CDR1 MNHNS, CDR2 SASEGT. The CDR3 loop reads CASSPSGYYNEQFF. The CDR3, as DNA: TGTGCCAGCAGTCCTAGCGGATATTACAATGAGCAGTTCTTC.

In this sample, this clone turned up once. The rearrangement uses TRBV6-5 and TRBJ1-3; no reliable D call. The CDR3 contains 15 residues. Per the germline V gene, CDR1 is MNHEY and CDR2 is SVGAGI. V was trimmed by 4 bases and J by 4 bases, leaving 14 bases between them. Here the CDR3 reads CASSSQPSRGNTIYF. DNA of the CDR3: TGTGCCAGCAGTTCCCAGCCCAGCCGGGGAAACACCATATATTTT.

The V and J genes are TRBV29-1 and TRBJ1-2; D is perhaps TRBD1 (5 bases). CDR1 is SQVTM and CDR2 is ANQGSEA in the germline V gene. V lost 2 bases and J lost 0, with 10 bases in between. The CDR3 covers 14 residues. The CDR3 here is CSVERTPTNYGYTF. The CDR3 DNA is TGCAGCGTTGAAAGGACACCGACTAACTATGGCTACACCTTC. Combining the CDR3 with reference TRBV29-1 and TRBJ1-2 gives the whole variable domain SAVISQKPSRDICQRGTSLTIQCQVDSQVTMMFWYRQQPGQSLTLIATANQGSEATYESGFVIDKFPISRPNLTFSTLTVSNMSPEDSSIYLCSVERTPTNYGYTFGSGTRLTVV.

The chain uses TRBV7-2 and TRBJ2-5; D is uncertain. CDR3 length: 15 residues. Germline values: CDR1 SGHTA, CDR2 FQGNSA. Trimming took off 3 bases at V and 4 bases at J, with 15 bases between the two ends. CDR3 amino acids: CASSLRQSRPETQYF. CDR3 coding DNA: TGTGCCAGCAGCTTGAGGCAGTCCCGTCCAGAGACCCAGTACTTC.

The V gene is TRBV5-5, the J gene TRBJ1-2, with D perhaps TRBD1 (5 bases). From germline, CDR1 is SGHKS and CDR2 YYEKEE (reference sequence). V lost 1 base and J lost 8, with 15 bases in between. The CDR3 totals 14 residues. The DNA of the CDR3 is TGTGCCAGCAGCTTGTGGGCGACAGATGGAGGCTACACCTTC. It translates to CASSLWATDGGYTF.

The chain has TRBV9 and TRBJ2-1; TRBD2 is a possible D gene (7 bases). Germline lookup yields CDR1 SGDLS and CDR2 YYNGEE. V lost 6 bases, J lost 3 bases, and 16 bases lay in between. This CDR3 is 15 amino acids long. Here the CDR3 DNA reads TGTGCCAGCACCTCGGGGGCGGGAGTCTACAATGAGCAGTTCTTC. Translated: CASTSGAGVYNEQFF. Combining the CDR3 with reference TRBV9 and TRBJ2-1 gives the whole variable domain DSGVTQTPKHLITATGQRVTLRCSPRSGDLSVYWYQQSLDQGLQFLIQYYNGEERAKGNILERFSAQQFPDLHSELNLSSLELGDSALYFCASTSGAGVYNEQFFGPGTRLTVL.

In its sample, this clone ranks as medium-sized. The CDR3 nucleotides are TGTGCCAGCTCACCACCGAGTGCGAAGGGGCGCGAGCAGTACTTC. Its protein is CASSPPSAKGREQYF. The V and J genes are TRBV18 and TRBJ2-7; a possible D gene is TRBD1 (5 bases). This CDR3 has 15 amino acids. V was trimmed by 0 bases and J by 6 bases, leaving 15 bases between them. Per the germline V gene, CDR1 is KGHSH and CDR2 is LQKENI.

CDR3 bases: TGTGCCAGCAGCAGCCGGGACAAGAACACTGAAGCTTTCTTT. Encoded protein: CASSSRDKNTEAFF. This sequence joins TRBV9 and TRBJ1-1; a possible D gene is TRBD1 (6 bases). Germline V gene sequence: CDR1 SGDLS, CDR2 YYNGEE. This CDR3 is 14 amino acids long. The V gene lost 4 bases and the J gene lost 1 base, with 11 bases spanning the gap.